These T cell receptor beta chains were read from a single sample in a study of blood T cell repertoires in COVID-19. Clones were read by immunoSEQ multiplex PCR, and TCRdb kept only the in-frame ones, dropping some. This sample has more than 45,000 clones, with 85% to 90% found just once. The sequencing input was peripheral blood. The receptors derive from a man aged 65-85 years with acute or convalescent COVID-19. The CDR3 runs from the conserved cysteine through the conserved F or W. A D gene is named only where the DNA matches it firmly. Only some rows state a clone size, as once, few, many or a class for expanded clones.

v_gene,d_gene,j_gene,len,abundance,CDR3nt,CDR3aa
TRBV4-1,NA,TRBJ1-1,14,few,TGCGCCAGCAGCCAGGATACAGGGCGAACTGAAGCTTTCTTT,CASSQDTGRTEAFF
TRBV15,TRBD1,TRBJ2-7,13,NA,TGTGCCACCAGCGTCGGACAGGTGGGCGAGCAGTACTTC,CATSVGQVGEQYF
TRBV2,NA,TRBJ2-5,13,NA,TGTGCCAGCAGTGAATACGAGAGAGAGACCCAGTACTTC,CASSEYERETQYF
TRBV27,TRBD1,TRBJ1-4,16,NA,TGTGCCAGCGGCGAAAGGACAGGGGGAAATAATGAAAAACTGTTTTTT,CASGERTGGNNEKLFF
TRBV7-8,TRBD2,TRBJ2-3,16,NA,TGTGCCAGCAGCACGAATAGCGGGAGGGCGACAGATACGCAGTATTTT,CASSTNSGRATDTQYF
TRBV28,NA,TRBJ2-4,14,NA,TGTGCCAGCCAAATTCCGGGATCCAAAAACATTCAGTACTTC,CASQIPGSKNIQYF
TRBV25-1,NA,TRBJ1-1,13,NA,TGTGCCAGCACTAGAACAGGGTTCACTGAAGCTTTCTTT,CASTRTGFTEAFF
TRBV19,NA,TRBJ2-7,15,NA,TGTGCCAGTAGTACTGAAACAGGGCTCGGCTACGAGCAGTACTTC,CASSTETGLGYEQYF
TRBV25-1,NA,TRBJ1-2,13,NA,TGTGCCAGCAGTGAATTACAACGGGAGGGCTACACCTTC,CASSELQREGYTF
TRBV6-5,TRBD1,TRBJ1-2,15,once,TGTGCCAGCACCCCGGGGGGACAGGGGATTTATGGCTACACCTTC,CASTPGGQGIYGYTF
TRBV3-1/TRBV3-2,TRBD1,TRBJ1-1,13,NA,TGTGCCAGCAGCCTGAATCAGGGGGCTCAGGCTTTCTTT,CASSLNQGAQAFF
TRBV3-1/TRBV3-2,NA,TRBJ1-1,13,NA,TGTGCCAGCAGCTTCACAGGGAACACTGAAGCTTTCTTT,CASSFTGNTEAFF
TRBV20-1,TRBD2,TRBJ2-1,15,NA,TGCAGTGCTAGTGCTAGCGGGACTATCTACAATGAGCAGTTCTTC,CSASASGTIYNEQFF
TRBV2,NA,TRBJ1-1,12,NA,TGTGCCAGCAGTGCGGGGATACCTGAAGCTTTCTTT,CASSAGIPEAFF
TRBV18,NA,TRBJ1-2,17,NA,TGTGCCAGCTCACCACCCAAGATGTCGGGAGCGAACTATGGCTACACCTTC,CASSPPKMSGANYGYTF
TRBV3-1/TRBV3-2,TRBD2,TRBJ2-7,12,NA,TGTGCCAGCAGCCGGGACTACCTCCAGCAGTACTTC,CASSRDYLQQYF
TRBV29-1,NA,TRBJ1-2,12,NA,TGCAGCGTTGGGCGGGGGGGCTATGGCTACACCTTC,CSVGRGGYGYTF
TRBV6-5,NA,TRBJ2-6,16,NA,TGTGCCAGCAGTTCGTCCGGAGGAAAGGGGGCCAACGTCCTGACTTTC,CASSSSGGKGANVLTF
TRBV10-3,TRBD2,TRBJ2-3,16,NA,TGTGCCATCAGCCAGTTTAGCGGGACTAGCACAGATACGCAGTATTTT,CAISQFSGTSTDTQYF
TRBV6-6,NA,TRBJ2-1,21,NA,TGTGCCAGCAGTCCTCTGGGCTCCCGGGACGGGGTCGGGGGCTCCTACAATGAGCAGTTCTTC,CASSPLGSRDGVGGSYNEQFF